This paragraph covers one TCR beta chain sequence. The target antigen is unknown. PCR primers comprised 60 Vbeta and 13 Jbeta primers. Profiled with immunoSEQ multiplex PCR; TCRdb holds only in-frame clones, not every one. The sample includes about 100,000 clones, 65% to 80% of them seen just once. The CDR3 length is 14 residues. V was shortened by 0 bases and J by 6 bases, with 11 bases between the two germline ends. CDR1 is KGHSH and CDR2 is LQKENI in the germline V gene. This sample stems from a study of cytomegalovirus exposure and HLA in healthy donors. The study's findings and limits: Sequencing likely caused a cluster of highly shared sequence variants.

This clonotype was sampled from a woman in her 70s in good health and CMV-seropositive. The sample taken for sequencing was PBMCs. The V call is TRBV18, the J call TRBJ1-1; D remains ambiguous. CDR3 sequence (DNA): TGTGCCAGCTCACCACCGGGCCAGGTATCTGAAGCTTTCTTT. This encodes CASSPPGQVSEAFF.